This is a list of T cell receptor beta chains from one sample in a study of PD-1 blockade in classical Hodgkin lymphoma. Profiling relied on immunoSEQ multiplex PCR, and the TCRdb table lists in-frame clones only, not all of them. The sample lists about 12,000 clones, 79% occurring once. The starting material was CD4+ T cells from blood, obtained at baseline. The receptors were sampled from a human donor with classical Hodgkin lymphoma. The CDR3 runs from the conserved cysteine through the conserved F or W. The D gene is left open where the match is weak. Some rows mark clone size as missing; the rest say once, few, many or name a class of expanded clone.

clone_size	v_call	d_call	j_call	cdr3_length	cdr3_nt	cdr3_aa
few	TRBV7-9	TRBD2	TRBJ2-7	16	TGTGCCAGCAGCAAATCCCCACTAGCGAAGCCCTACGAGCAGTACTTC	CASSKSPLAKPYEQYF
.	TRBV10-3	TRBD1	TRBJ1-1	15	TGTGCCATCAGCGATCCAGGGGGCGCGAACACTGAAGCTTTCTTT	CAISDPGGANTEAFF
.	TRBV5-5	.	TRBJ1-1	13	TGTGCCAGCAGCCTACCGCACGAGGGTGCTGCTTTCTTT	CASSLPHEGAAFF
.	TRBV6-1	.	TRBJ2-1	13	TGTGCCAGCAGTGAAAACAGGGTCAATGAGCAGTTCTTC	CASSENRVNEQFF
.	TRBV7-2	TRBD1	TRBJ2-5	14	TGTGCCAGCAGCTTAGACTGGGGACAGGAGACCCAGTACTTC	CASSLDWGQETQYF
.	TRBV2	TRBD1	TRBJ2-7	14	TGTGCCAGCAATCTGGACAGGGTAAACTACGAGCAGTACTTC	CASNLDRVNYEQYF
.	TRBV15	.	TRBJ1-5	16	TGTGCCACCAGCAGAGCCCGGGCGCAGAACAATCAGCCCCAGCATTTT	CATSRARAQNNQPQHF
few	TRBV7-2	.	TRBJ1-3	14	TGTGCCAGCAGCCTTACAGCGTCTGGAAACACCATATATTTT	CASSLTASGNTIYF
.	TRBV28	TRBD2	TRBJ2-7	18	TGTGCCAGCGAGCAACCGGGACTAGCGGGGGGACACTCCTACGAGCAGTACTTC	CASEQPGLAGGHSYEQYF
.	TRBV6-5	.	TRBJ1-3	15	TGTGCCAGCAGTGGGGACGGGAGCTCTGGAAACACCATATATTTT	CASSGDGSSGNTIYF
.	TRBV5-1	.	TRBJ1-2	15	TGCGCCAGCAGCTTGGCGGCAGGGGATGATAATGGCTACACCTTC	CASSLAAGDDNGYTF
.	TRBV30	TRBD1	TRBJ2-6	15	TGTGCCTCAGGGACAGATCTCTCTGGGGCCAACGTCCTGACTTTC	CASGTDLSGANVLTF
.	TRBV10-3	.	TRBJ2-4	14	TGTGCCATCAGTCCTGCAGGGAGCAAAAACATTCAGTACTTC	CAISPAGSKNIQYF
.	TRBV27	.	TRBJ1-2	13	TGTGCCAGCAGTTTGCAGGGTTACTATGGCTACACCTTC	CASSLQGYYGYTF
.	TRBV19	.	TRBJ1-2	16	TGTGCCAGTAGTATCGGGGCAGGGGATCTAAACTATGGCTACACCTTC	CASSIGAGDLNYGYTF
.	TRBV2	.	TRBJ2-2	16	TGTGCCAGCAGGGTCCCGGGACACCTGAACACCGGGGAGCTGTTTTTT	CASRVPGHLNTGELFF
.	TRBV14	TRBD2	TRBJ2-3	22	TGTGCCAGCAGCCAAGTCTGGACAGGGGGCCGGACTAGCGGGGGCCGCACAGATACGCAGTATTTT	CASSQVWTGGRTSGGRTDTQYF
.	TRBV7-9	.	TRBJ2-7	15	TGTGCCAGCAGCTTGATCCCAGGGCCTCTCTACGAGCAGTACTTC	CASSLIPGPLYEQYF
.	TRBV6-5	.	TRBJ1-1	14	TGTGCCAGCAGTCGTCGGACAGAGTTAACTGAAGCTTTCTTT	CASSRRTELTEAFF
.	TRBV7-2	.	TRBJ2-2	16	TGTGCCAGCAGCTTCTCCGTGTCTTTAAACACCGGGGAGCTGTTTTTT	CASSFSVSLNTGELFF
.	TRBV11-2	.	TRBJ2-3	12	TGTGCCAGCAGCTTAGTCACAGATACGCAGTATTTT	CASSLVTDTQYF
.	TRBV10-3	TRBD2	TRBJ2-3	15	TGTGCCATCAGAGGAGCGGGGCTCCGCACAGATACGCAGTATTTT	CAIRGAGLRTDTQYF
.	TRBV21-1	.	TRBJ1-5	14	TGTGCCAGCAGCGCGGGAGACCCTTATCAGCCCCAGCATTTT	CASSAGDPYQPQHF
once	TRBV12-2	.	TRBJ1-2	17	TGTGCAAGTCGCCCTAAAACCGGACGACAGGTCGGCTATGGCTACACCTTC	CASRPKTGRQVGYGYTF
.	TRBV4-3	.	TRBJ1-4	16	TGCGCCAGCAGCCAACGGGGAGCGGCAACTAATGAAAAACTGTTTTTT	CASSQRGAATNEKLFF
once	TRBV5-4	TRBD1	TRBJ2-1	15	TGTGCCAGCAGCCGGACCCGGGACAGGGTCAATGAGCAGTTCTTC	CASSRTRDRVNEQFF
.	TRBV5-5	.	TRBJ2-4	16	TGTGCCAGCAGCCTGGAGGGTGCGGTTGGGGTGGACATTCAGTACTTC	CASSLEGAVGVDIQYF
.	TRBV7-2	.	TRBJ1-1	13	TGTGCCAGCAGCTTAGTTGCAGACACTGAAGCTTTCTTT	CASSLVADTEAFF
.	TRBV6-5	.	TRBJ1-4	14	TGTGCCAGCAGCCAAGATTCAACTAATGAAAAACTGTTTTTT	CASSQDSTNEKLFF
.	TRBV30	.	TRBJ1-4	12	TGTGCCTGCCTGGACAGATTTGAAAAACTGTTTTTT	CACLDRFEKLFF
few	TRBV7-6	TRBD1	TRBJ1-3	15	TGTGCCAGCAGCTTATACAGGGGAGTTGGAAACACCATATATTTT	CASSLYRGVGNTIYF
.	TRBV18	.	TRBJ2-7	15	TGTGCCAGCTCACCACGATGGGCTGGGGACTACGAGCAGTACTTC	CASSPRWAGDYEQYF
.	TRBV27	.	TRBJ2-7	13	TGTGCCAGCAGTTTATCGCCTTTCTACGAGCAGTACTTC	CASSLSPFYEQYF
once	TRBV28	.	TRBJ2-1	15	TGTGCCAGCAGTTTATTTGCGGCCTCCTACAATGAGCAGTTCTTC	CASSLFAASYNEQFF
.	TRBV18	TRBD1	TRBJ2-1	13	TGTGCCAGCTCACGGGACAGGTACAATGAGCAGTTCTTC	CASSRDRYNEQFF
.	TRBV5-1	.	TRBJ1-2	13	TGCGCCAGCAGCTTGGGGCAGAACTATGGCTACACCTTC	CASSLGQNYGYTF
.	TRBV2	TRBD2	TRBJ2-5	15	TGTGCCAGCAGTGAGGAACTAGCGAACCAAGAGACCCAGTACTTC	CASSEELANQETQYF